The clone carrying this TCR beta chain was seen at least ten times. TCRdb re-analysed the RT-PCR reads in MiXCR, keeping a single row per CDR3 protein. The table shows about half a million distinct CDR3 sequences, with approximately 7.1% occurring only once. The CDR3 sequence is 16 residues long. Trimming removed 5 bases from V and 1 base from J, with 16 bases in between. Germline-derived CDR1 and CDR2 are SEHNR and FQNEAQ (reference sequence). This entry belongs to a study of response to subunit inactivated influenza vaccine. Sequenced here: PBMCs from blood, sampled about 24 months after vaccination. The V call is TRBV7-9, the J call TRBJ2-3; D gene unclear. This clonotype was sampled from a man aged 45 to 70 who received an inactivated influenza vaccine. The CDR3 sequence: CASSPSLGRGTDTQYF. The CDR3 DNA follows: TGTGCCAGCAGCCCCTCGCTAGGGCGAGGCACAGATACGCAGTATTTT.